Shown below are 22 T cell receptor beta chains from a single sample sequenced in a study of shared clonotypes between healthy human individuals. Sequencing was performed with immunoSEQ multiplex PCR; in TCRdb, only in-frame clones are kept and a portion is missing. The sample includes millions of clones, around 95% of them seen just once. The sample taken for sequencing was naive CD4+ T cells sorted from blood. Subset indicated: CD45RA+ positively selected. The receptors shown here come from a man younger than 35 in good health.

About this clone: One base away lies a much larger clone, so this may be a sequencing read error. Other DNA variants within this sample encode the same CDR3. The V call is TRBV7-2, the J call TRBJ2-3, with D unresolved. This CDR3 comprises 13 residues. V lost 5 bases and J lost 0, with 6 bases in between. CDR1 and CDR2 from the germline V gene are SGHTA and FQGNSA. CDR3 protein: CASSRDSTDTQYF. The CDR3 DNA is TGTGCCAGCAGCCGCGACAGCACAGATACGCAGTATTTT.

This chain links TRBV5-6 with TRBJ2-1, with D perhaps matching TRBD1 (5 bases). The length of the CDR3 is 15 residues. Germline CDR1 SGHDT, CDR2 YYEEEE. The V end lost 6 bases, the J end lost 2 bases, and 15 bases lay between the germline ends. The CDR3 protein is CASTSDVGPYNEQFF. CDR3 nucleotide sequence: TGTGCCAGCACCTCAGACGTGGGGCCCTACAATGAGCAGTTCTTC.

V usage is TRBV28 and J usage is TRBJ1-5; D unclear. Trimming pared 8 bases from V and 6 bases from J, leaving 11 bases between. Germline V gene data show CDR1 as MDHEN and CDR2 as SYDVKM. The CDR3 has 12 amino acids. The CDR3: CASDYTGQPQHF. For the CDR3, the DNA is TGTGCCAGCGATTATACGGGTCAGCCCCAGCATTTT. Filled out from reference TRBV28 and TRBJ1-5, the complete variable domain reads DVKVTQSSRYLVKRTGEKVFLECVQDMDHENMFWYRQDPGLGLRLIYFSYDVKMKEKGDIPEGYSVSREKKERFSLILESASTNQTSMYLCASDYTGQPQHFGDGTRLSIL.

CDR3 DNA: TGTGCCAGCAGCGCCCGGGACACGTCGAACACCGGGGAGCTGTTTTTT. This codes for CASSARDTSNTGELFF. This sequence joins TRBV7-3 and TRBJ2-2, with a possible D match to TRBD1 (6 bases). From germline, CDR1 is SGHTA and CDR2 FQGTGA. V dropped 5 bases and J dropped 0 bases, with 13 bases sitting between them. The CDR3 totals 16 residues. Full variable domain (rest looked up from reference TRBV7-3 and TRBJ2-2): GAGVSQTPSNKVTEKGKYVELRCDPISGHTALYWYRQSLGQGPEFLIYFQGTGAADDSGLPNDRFFAVRPEGSVSTLKIQRTERGDSAVYLCASSARDTSNTGELFFGEGSRLTVL.

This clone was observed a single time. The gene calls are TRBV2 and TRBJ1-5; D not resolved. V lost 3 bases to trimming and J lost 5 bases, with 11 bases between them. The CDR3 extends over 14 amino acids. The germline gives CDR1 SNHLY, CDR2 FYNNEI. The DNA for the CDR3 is TGTGCCAGCAGTGACCAGCGATTTTATCAGCCCCAGCATTTT. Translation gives CASSDQRFYQPQHF.

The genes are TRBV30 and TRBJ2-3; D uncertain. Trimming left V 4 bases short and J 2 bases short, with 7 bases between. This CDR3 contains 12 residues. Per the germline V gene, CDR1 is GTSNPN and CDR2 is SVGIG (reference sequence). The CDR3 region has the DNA TGTGCCTGGAACGGTCTCACAGATACGCAGTATTTT. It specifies CAWNGLTDTQYF.

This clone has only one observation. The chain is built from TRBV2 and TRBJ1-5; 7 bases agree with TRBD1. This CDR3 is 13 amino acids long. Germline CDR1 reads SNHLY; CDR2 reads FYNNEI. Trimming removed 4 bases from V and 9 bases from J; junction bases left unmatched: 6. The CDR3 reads CASSGTGPGPQHF. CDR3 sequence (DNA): TGTGCCAGCAGTGGGACAGGTCCAGGGCCCCAGCATTTT.

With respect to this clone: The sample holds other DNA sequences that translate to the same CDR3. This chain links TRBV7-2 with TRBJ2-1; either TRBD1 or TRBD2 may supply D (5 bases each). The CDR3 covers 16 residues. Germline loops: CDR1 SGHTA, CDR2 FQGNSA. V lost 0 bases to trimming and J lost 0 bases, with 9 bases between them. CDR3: CASSLAGPSSYNEQFF. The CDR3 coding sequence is TGTGCCAGCAGCTTAGCGGGACCGAGCTCCTACAATGAGCAGTTCTTC.

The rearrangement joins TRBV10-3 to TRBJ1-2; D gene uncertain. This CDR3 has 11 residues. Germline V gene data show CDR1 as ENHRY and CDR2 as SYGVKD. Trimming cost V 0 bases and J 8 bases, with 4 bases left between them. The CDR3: CAISESEGYTF. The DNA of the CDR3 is TGTGCCATCAGTGAGTCGGAGGGCTACACCTTC.

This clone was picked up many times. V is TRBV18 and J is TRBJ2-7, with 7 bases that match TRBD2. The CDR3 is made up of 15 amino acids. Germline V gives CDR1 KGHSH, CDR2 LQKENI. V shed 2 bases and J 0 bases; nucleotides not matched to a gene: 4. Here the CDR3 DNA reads TGTGCCAGCTCACCATGGGAGGGGAGCTCCTACGAGCAGTACTTC. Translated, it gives CASSPWEGSSYEQYF.

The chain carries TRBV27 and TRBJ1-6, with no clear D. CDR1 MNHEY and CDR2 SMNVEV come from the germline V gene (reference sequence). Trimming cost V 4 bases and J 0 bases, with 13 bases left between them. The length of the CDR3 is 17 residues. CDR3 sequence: CASSSTLGSSYNSPLHF. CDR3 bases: TGTGCCAGCAGTTCTACCCTTGGGAGCTCCTATAATTCACCCCTCCACTTT.

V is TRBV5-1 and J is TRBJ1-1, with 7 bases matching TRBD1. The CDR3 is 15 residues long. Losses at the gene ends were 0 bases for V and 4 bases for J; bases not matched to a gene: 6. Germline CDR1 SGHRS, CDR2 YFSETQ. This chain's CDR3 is CASSLEAGGGTEAFF. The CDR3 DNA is TGCGCCAGCAGCTTGGAAGCAGGGGGAGGCACTGAAGCTTTCTTT.

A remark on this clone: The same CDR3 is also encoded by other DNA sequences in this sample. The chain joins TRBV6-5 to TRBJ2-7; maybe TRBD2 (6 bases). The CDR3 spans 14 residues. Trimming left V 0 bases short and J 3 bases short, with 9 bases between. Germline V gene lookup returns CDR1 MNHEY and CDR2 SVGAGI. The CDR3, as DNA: TGTGCCAGCAGTTACTCACGGGGGAGCTACGAGCAGTACTTC. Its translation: CASSYSRGSYEQYF.

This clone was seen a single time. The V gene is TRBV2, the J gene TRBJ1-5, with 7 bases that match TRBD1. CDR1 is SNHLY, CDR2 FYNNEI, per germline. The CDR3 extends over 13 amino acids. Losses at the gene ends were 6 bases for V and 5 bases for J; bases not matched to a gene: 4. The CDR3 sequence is CASSDRVYQPQHF. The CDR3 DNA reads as TGTGCCAGCAGCGACAGGGTTTATCAGCCCCAGCATTTT.

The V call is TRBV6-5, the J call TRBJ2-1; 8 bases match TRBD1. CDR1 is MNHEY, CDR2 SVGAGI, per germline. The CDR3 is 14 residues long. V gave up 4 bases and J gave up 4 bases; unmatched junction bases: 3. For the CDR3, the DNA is TGTGCCAGCAGTTGGAGGACAGGGTACAATGAGCAGTTCTTC. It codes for CASSWRTGYNEQFF.

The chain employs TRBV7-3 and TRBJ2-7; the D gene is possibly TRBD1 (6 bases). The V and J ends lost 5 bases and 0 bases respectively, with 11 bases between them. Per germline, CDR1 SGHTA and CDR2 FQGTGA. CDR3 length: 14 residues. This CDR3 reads CASSPTGISYEQYF. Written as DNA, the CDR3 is TGTGCCAGCAGCCCCACAGGGATCTCCTACGAGCAGTACTTC. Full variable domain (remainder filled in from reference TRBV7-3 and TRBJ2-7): GAGVSQTPSNKVTEKGKYVELRCDPISGHTALYWYRQSLGQGPEFLIYFQGTGAADDSGLPNDRFFAVRPEGSVSTLKIQRTERGDSAVYLCASSPTGISYEQYFGPGTRLTVT.

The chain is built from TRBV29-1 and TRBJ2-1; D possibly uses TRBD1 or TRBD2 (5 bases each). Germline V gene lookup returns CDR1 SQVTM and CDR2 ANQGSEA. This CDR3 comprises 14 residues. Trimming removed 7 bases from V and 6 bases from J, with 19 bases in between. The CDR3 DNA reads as TGCAGCGCTTGGGACGGAGATTTTTCCAATGAGCAGTTCTTC. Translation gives CSAWDGDFSNEQFF.

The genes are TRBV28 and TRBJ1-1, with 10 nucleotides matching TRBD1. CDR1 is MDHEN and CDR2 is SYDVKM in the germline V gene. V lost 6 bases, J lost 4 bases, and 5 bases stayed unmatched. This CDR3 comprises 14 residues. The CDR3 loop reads CASRQTGGITEAFF. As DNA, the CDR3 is TGTGCCAGCAGACAGACAGGGGGCATCACTGAAGCTTTCTTT. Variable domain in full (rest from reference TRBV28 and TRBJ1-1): DVKVTQSSRYLVKRTGEKVFLECVQDMDHENMFWYRQDPGLGLRLIYFSYDVKMKEKGDIPEGYSVSREKKERFSLILESASTNQTSMYLCASRQTGGITEAFFGQGTRLTVV.

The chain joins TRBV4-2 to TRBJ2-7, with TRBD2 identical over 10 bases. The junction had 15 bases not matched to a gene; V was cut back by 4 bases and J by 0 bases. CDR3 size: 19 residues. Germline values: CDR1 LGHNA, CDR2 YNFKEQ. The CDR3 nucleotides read TGTGCCAGCAGCCCCCGAGGAGCTAGCGGGGGTACCATCTCCTACGAGCAGTACTTC. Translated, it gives CASSPRGASGGTISYEQYF.

CDR3 nucleotides: TGCGCCAGCAGCTTAATACCGGGACAAAGTCGGGTGAACACTGAAGCTTTCTTT. Its protein product is CASSLIPGQSRVNTEAFF. V usage is TRBV5-1 and J usage is TRBJ1-1; D perhaps matches TRBD1 (6 bases). V dropped 2 bases and J dropped 0 bases, with 20 bases sitting between them. In germline, CDR1 is SGHRS, CDR2 YFSETQ. This CDR3 has 18 amino acids. Based on the CDR3 plus reference TRBV5-1 and TRBJ1-1, the full variable domain is KAGVTQTPRYLIKTRGQQVTLSCSPISGHRSVSWYQQTPGQGLQFLFEYFSETQRNKGNFPGRFSGRQFSNSRSEMNVSTLELGDSALYLCASSLIPGQSRVNTEAFFGQGTRLTVV.

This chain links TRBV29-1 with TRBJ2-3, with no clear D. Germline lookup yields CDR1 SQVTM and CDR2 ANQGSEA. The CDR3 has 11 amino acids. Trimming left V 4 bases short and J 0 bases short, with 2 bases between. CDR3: CSVGSTDTQYF. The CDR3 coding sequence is TGCAGCGTTGGGAGCACAGATACGCAGTATTTT.

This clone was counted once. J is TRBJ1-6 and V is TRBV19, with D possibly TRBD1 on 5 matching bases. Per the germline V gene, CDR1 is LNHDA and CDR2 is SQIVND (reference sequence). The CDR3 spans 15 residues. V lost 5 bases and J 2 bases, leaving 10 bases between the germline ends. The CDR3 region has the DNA TGTGCCAGTAGTGAGCAGGGAACCTATAATTCACCCCTCCACTTT. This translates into CASSEQGTYNSPLHF.